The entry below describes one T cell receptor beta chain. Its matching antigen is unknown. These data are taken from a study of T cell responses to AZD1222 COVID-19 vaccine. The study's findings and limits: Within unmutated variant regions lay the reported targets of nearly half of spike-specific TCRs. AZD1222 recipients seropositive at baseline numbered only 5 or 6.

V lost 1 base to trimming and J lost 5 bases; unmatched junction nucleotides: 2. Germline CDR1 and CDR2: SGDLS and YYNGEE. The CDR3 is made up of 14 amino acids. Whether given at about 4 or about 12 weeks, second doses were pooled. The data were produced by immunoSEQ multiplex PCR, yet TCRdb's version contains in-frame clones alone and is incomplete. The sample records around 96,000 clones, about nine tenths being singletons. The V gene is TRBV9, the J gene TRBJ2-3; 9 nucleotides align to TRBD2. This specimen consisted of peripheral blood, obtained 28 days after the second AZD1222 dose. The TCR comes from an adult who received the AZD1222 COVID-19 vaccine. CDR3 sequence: CASSVLAGIDTQYF. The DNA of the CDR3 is TGTGCCAGCAGCGTACTAGCGGGAATAGATACGCAGTATTTT. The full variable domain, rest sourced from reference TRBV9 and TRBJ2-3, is DSGVTQTPKHLITATGQRVTLRCSPRSGDLSVYWYQQSLDQGLQFLIQYYNGEERAKGNILERFSAQQFPDLHSELNLSSLELGDSALYFCASSVLAGIDTQYFGPGTRLTVL.